The 23 T cell receptor beta chains listed next were all sequenced from one sample in a study of blood T cell repertoires in COVID-19. The protocol was immunoSEQ multiplex PCR, while the TCRdb copy is restricted to in-frame clones and leaves out a portion. The sample carries some 300,000 clones, roughly nine tenths recorded once. Material: PBMCs or T cells enriched from blood (not recorded which). The receptors stem from a woman aged 25 to 39 who had recovered from COVID-19.

The chain uses TRBV5-8 and TRBJ1-1, with TRBD1 as a possible D gene (5 bases). Germline values: CDR1 SGHTS, CDR2 YDEGEE. V lost 7 bases, J lost 3 bases, and 13 bases lay in between. The CDR3 is made up of 13 amino acids. The CDR3 nucleotides read TGTGCCAGCTTGGGGGAGGGGTACACTGAAGCTTTCTTT. Translation: CASLGEGYTEAFF.

This chain links TRBV4-2 with TRBJ2-6; D unresolved. The CDR3 length is 16 residues. The V and J ends lost 1 base and 2 bases respectively, with 9 bases between them. Germline V CDR1 and CDR2: LGHNA, YNFKEQ. In DNA, the CDR3 is TGTGCCAGCAGCCAAGGTGCGCCTGCTGGGGCCAACGTCCTGACTTTC. This encodes CASSQGAPAGANVLTF.

A note on this clone: The identical CDR3 is also encoded by other nucleotide sequences in the sample. This chain connects TRBV29-1 to TRBJ1-2; the D gene is possibly TRBD1 (5 bases). Germline CDR1 SQVTM, CDR2 ANQGSEA. This CDR3 spans 12 amino acids. Trimming shortened V by 6 bases and J by 4 bases, and 12 bases separated the two germline ends. The CDR3 DNA reads TGCAGCGTCGAATCCGGGGGCTATGGCTACACCTTC. It codes for CSVESGGYGYTF.

The chain uses TRBV10-3 and TRBJ1-2; TRBD1 agrees at 8 bases. Trimming cost V 4 bases and J 6 bases; bases outside gene matches: 7. Germline values: CDR1 ENHRY, CDR2 SYGVKD. The CDR3 consists of 14 residues. The CDR3 is CAISGGQVGNGYTF. CDR3 nucleotides: TGTGCCATCAGTGGGGGACAGGTTGGAAATGGCTACACCTTC.

V gene TRBV6-4 combines with J gene TRBJ2-1, with 8 bases matching TRBD2. Germline CDR1 MRHNA, CDR2 SNTAGT. CDR3 length: 16 residues. The trim removed 5 bases at V and 0 bases at J, leaving 6 bases unmatched. CDR3 amino acids: CASSHRLASSYNEQFF. For the CDR3, the DNA is TGTGCCAGCAGTCACAGACTAGCGTCCTCCTACAATGAGCAGTTCTTC.

V and J are TRBV11-2 and TRBJ1-2, with TRBD1 matching 9 bases. The germline CDR1 and CDR2 sequences are SGHAT and FQNNGV. V lost 5 bases to trimming and J lost 4 bases; unmatched junction nucleotides: 5. The length of the CDR3 is 14 residues. DNA for the CDR3: TGTGCCAGCAGCACCGGGACAGGGCTCTATGGCTACACCTTC. It is translated as CASSTGTGLYGYTF.

CDR3 DNA: TGTGCCAGCAGCTTAGTAGGCGGGCTAGCGGGAGGGCCCGGCAATGAGCAGTTCTTC. The encoded protein is CASSLVGGLAGGPGNEQFF. The chain recombines TRBV7-2 with TRBJ2-1; 12 nucleotides line up with TRBD2. The CDR3 sequence is 19 residues long. The V and J ends lost 1 base and 6 bases, in that order; junction bases with no gene match: 13. Germline V CDR1 and CDR2: SGHTA, FQGNSA.

This clone was counted a single time. The V and J genes are TRBV10-3 and TRBJ2-7, with D perhaps TRBD2 (5 bases). Trimming took off 10 bases at V and 11 bases at J, with 24 bases between the two ends. The CDR3 has 13 amino acids. Germline CDR1 ENHRY, CDR2 SYGVKD. In DNA, the CDR3 is TGTGCCACCCGAGCCGAAGTTCCTACCGGGAAGTACTTC. Translated: CATRAEVPTGKYF.

The rearrangement uses TRBV6-5 and TRBJ2-7; TRBD1 is a possible D gene (7 bases). CDR1 MNHEY and CDR2 SVGAGI come from the germline V gene. With 7 bases removed from V and 2 bases from J, the gap between germline ends came to 18 bases. The CDR3 has 15 amino acids. The CDR3 sequence: CASMRQGGAPYEQYF. CDR3 coding DNA: TGTGCCAGCATGAGACAGGGAGGAGCCCCCTACGAGCAGTACTTC.

The V and J genes are TRBV10-3 and TRBJ1-5; 8 bases match TRBD1. Germline CDR1 reads ENHRY; CDR2 reads SYGVKD. The CDR3 totals 14 residues. After removal of 2 bases from V and 6 bases from J, the junction contained 3 bases not matched to a gene. CDR3 DNA sequence: TGTGCCATCAGTGAGATAGGACAGGGTCAGCCCCAGCATTTT. Residues: CAISEIGQGQPQHF.

A word on this clone: The sample holds other DNA sequences that translate to the same CDR3. This rearrangement joins TRBV18 to TRBJ1-1; 8 bases fit TRBD1. Trimming took 3 bases from V and 1 from J; bases not matched to a gene: 1. Germline V gene sequence: CDR1 KGHSH, CDR2 LQKENI. The CDR3 is made up of 14 amino acids. CDR3 coding DNA: TGTGCCAGCTCACCTGGACAGGGGAACACTGAAGCTTTCTTT. Its protein product is CASSPGQGNTEAFF.

V is TRBV6-2 or TRBV6-3 and J is TRBJ2-2; possible D gene TRBD2, 6 bases. The CDR3 consists of 14 residues. Trimming removed 6 bases from V and 2 bases from J, with 10 bases in between. Germline CDR1 reads MNHEY; CDR2 reads SVGEGT. This CDR3 reads CASSLGGNTGELFF. The DNA of the CDR3 is TGTGCCAGCAGCCTGGGGGGAAACACCGGGGAGCTGTTTTTT.

For this clone: This CDR3 is also generated by other DNA sequences in the sample. This chain joins TRBV9 and TRBJ2-3; D perhaps matches TRBD1 (5 bases). The germline V gene has CDR1 SGDLS and CDR2 YYNGEE. V gave up 0 bases and J gave up 4 bases, with 6 bases separating them. The CDR3 length is 13 residues. CDR3 DNA: TGTGCCAGCAGCGTAGCCAGGGCAGATACGCAGTATTTT. Amino acid sequence: CASSVARADTQYF. Together with reference TRBV9 and TRBJ2-3, the CDR3 gives the full variable domain: DSGVTQTPKHLITATGQRVTLRCSPRSGDLSVYWYQQSLDQGLQFLIQYYNGEERAKGNILERFSAQQFPDLHSELNLSSLELGDSALYFCASSVARADTQYFGPGTRLTVL.

The V gene is TRBV7-2, the J gene TRBJ1-1, with 12 bases identical to TRBD1. The CDR3 sequence is 15 residues long. Germline trimming cut 5 bases from V and 8 bases from J; bases unmatched to any gene: 9. In germline, CDR1 is SGHTA, CDR2 FQGNSA. CDR3 protein: CASSDPGQGAREAFF. DNA for the CDR3: TGTGCCAGCAGCGACCCGGGACAGGGGGCAAGAGAAGCTTTCTTT.

The gene calls are TRBV12-5 and TRBJ2-1, with D possibly being TRBD2 (7 bases). The CDR3 sequence is 14 residues long. Trimming removed 7 bases from V and 13 bases from J, with 23 bases in between. Germline CDR1 reads LGHNT; CDR2 reads FRNRAP. The CDR3 DNA reads as TGTGCTAGTGCCCGGGGGGTTAGGGACAAGAAACAGTTCTTC. The encoded protein is CASARGVRDKKQFF.

The chain has TRBV4-1 and TRBJ1-4; no definite D call. V lost 5 bases to trimming and J lost 6 bases, with 16 bases between them. The germline gives CDR1 MGHRA, CDR2 YSYEKL. This CDR3 has 15 residues. The CDR3 region has the DNA TGCGCCAGCAGCGCGACGGGAGACTTTGATGAAAAACTGTTTTTT. Translation: CASSATGDFDEKLFF.

The V and J genes are TRBV4-1 and TRBJ2-5, with a weak D call TRBD2 (7 bases). Germline assignment: CDR1 MGHRA and CDR2 YSYEKL. The CDR3 spans 14 residues. The V and J ends lost 0 bases and 7 bases respectively, with 12 bases between them. The DNA for the CDR3 is TGCGCCAGCAGCCAAGATCGGGGAGGGGGGACCCAGTACTTC. Its protein is CASSQDRGGGTQYF.

V and J are TRBV4-1 and TRBJ1-5; weak D call: TRBD1 (5 bases). This CDR3 is 13 amino acids long. V was shortened by 4 bases and J by 3 bases, with 7 bases between the two germline ends. Germline values: CDR1 MGHRA, CDR2 YSYEKL. The DNA of the CDR3 is TGCGCCAGCAGCCGGGGCATCAATCAGCCCCAGCATTTT. Residues: CASSRGINQPQHF.

The chain joins TRBV10-2 to TRBJ2-7; D possibly corresponds to TRBD1 (6 bases). Trimming removed 8 bases at V and 7 bases at J, with 18 bases between. Germline V lookup: CDR1 WSHSY, CDR2 SAAADI. The CDR3 consists of 13 residues. CDR3 sequence (DNA): TGCGCCAGCGGACAGATCCCTTTCAGGGAGCAGTACTTC. Its protein product is CASGQIPFREQYF.

The V gene is TRBV27, the J gene TRBJ2-7; 11 bases are shared with TRBD2. Germline loops: CDR1 MNHEY, CDR2 SMNVEV (reference sequence). V shed 4 bases, J shed 6 bases, and the junction held 14 bases outside the gene matches. The CDR3 spans 17 residues. This CDR3 reads CASSSLGIAGGPGEQYF. The CDR3 coding sequence is TGTGCCAGCAGTTCCCTGGGGATAGCGGGAGGGCCAGGCGAGCAGTACTTC.

The rearrangement links TRBV4-1 to TRBJ2-1; weak D call: TRBD1 (8 bases). Trimming removed 3 bases at V and 4 bases at J, with 31 bases between. The CDR3 spans 21 residues. Germline V gene sequence: CDR1 MGHRA, CDR2 YSYEKL. This CDR3 is CASSQTRTGTALAAQYNEQFF. The CDR3 DNA reads as TGCGCCAGCAGCCAGACTAGGACAGGGACAGCCCTAGCGGCCCAGTACAATGAGCAGTTCTTC.

The rearrangement links TRBV9 to TRBJ1-1; D is possibly TRBD1 (5 bases). CDR3 length: 16 amino acids. V was shortened by 2 bases and J by 5 bases, with 19 bases between the two germline ends. Per germline, CDR1 SGDLS and CDR2 YYNGEE. This CDR3 reads CASSVSARVIGTEAFF. The CDR3 DNA is TGTGCCAGCAGCGTTTCCGCCAGGGTTATTGGGACTGAAGCTTTCTTT.

The chain combines TRBV9 with TRBJ2-3; 8 bases map to TRBD1. Trimming cost V 0 bases and J 2 bases; bases outside gene matches: 5. The CDR3 length is 16 residues. Germline V gene lookup returns CDR1 SGDLS and CDR2 YYNGEE. The CDR3 reads CASSVGTGILTDTQYF. CDR3 DNA sequence: TGTGCCAGCAGCGTAGGGACAGGGATACTCACAGATACGCAGTATTTT.